Shown below are 18 T cell receptor beta chains from a single sample sequenced in a study of T cell changes during pregnancy in multiple sclerosis. Clones were read by immunoSEQ multiplex PCR, and TCRdb kept only the in-frame ones, dropping some. The sample holds over 85,000 clones, approximately 90% seen once. This specimen consisted of peripheral blood, obtained in the first trimester of pregnancy. These receptors were obtained from a female donor in good health, enrolled as a control in a pregnancy study.

This clone was observed a handful of times. The rearrangement uses TRBV4-1 and TRBJ1-1; perhaps TRBD1 as D (5 bases). The V end lost 2 bases, the J end lost 1 base, and 8 bases lay between the germline ends. Germline values: CDR1 MGHRA, CDR2 YSYEKL. The CDR3 sequence is 14 residues long. CDR3 sequence: CASSQLGQNTEAFF. The DNA for the CDR3 is TGCGCCAGCAGCCAACTCGGACAGAACACTGAAGCTTTCTTT.

The chain combines TRBV5-1 with TRBJ1-1; TRBD1 matches at 8 bases. CDR1 SGHRS and CDR2 YFSETQ come from the germline V gene. V lost 0 bases, J lost 5 bases, and 12 bases stayed unmatched. The CDR3 consists of 17 residues. CDR3 residues: CASSLARSDRGGTEAFF. The CDR3 DNA is TGCGCCAGCAGCTTGGCCCGATCCGACAGGGGAGGAACTGAAGCTTTCTTT. Full variable domain (missing parts from reference TRBV5-1 and TRBJ1-1): KAGVTQTPRYLIKTRGQQVTLSCSPISGHRSVSWYQQTPGQGLQFLFEYFSETQRNKGNFPGRFSGRQFSNSRSEMNVSTLELGDSALYLCASSLARSDRGGTEAFFGQGTRLTVV.

The chain has TRBV28 and TRBJ1-1; D ambiguous. Germline CDR1 is MDHEN and CDR2 is SYDVKM. The CDR3 covers 13 residues. Trimming took off 9 bases at V and 10 bases at J, with 21 bases between the two ends. In nucleotides, the CDR3 is TGTGCCAGTCAGGAAGGGCGGGGAAGTCTAGCTTTCTTT. Translation gives CASQEGRGSLAFF.

The genes are TRBV11-2 and TRBJ2-3; TRBD2 matches 12 bases. CDR3 size: 17 residues. The germline V gene encodes CDR1 SGHAT and CDR2 FQNNGV. V dropped 5 bases and J dropped 2; count of bases not matched to a gene: 8. CDR3 coding DNA: TGTGCCAGCAGCCGCTGGACTAGCGGGGAACTCACAGATACGCAGTATTTT. Its protein product is CASSRWTSGELTDTQYF. The entire variable domain, with the rest obtained from reference TRBV11-2 and TRBJ2-3, is as follows: EAGVAQSPRYKIIEKRQSVAFWCNPISGHATLYWYQQILGQGPKLLIQFQNNGVVDDSQLPKDRFSAERLKGVDSTLKIQPAKLEDSAVYLCASSRWTSGELTDTQYFGPGTRLTVL.

In this sample, this clone turned up many times. This rearrangement joins TRBV6-5 to TRBJ1-6, with D maybe TRBD1 (6 bases). The CDR3 length is 15 residues. Germline V gene lookup returns CDR1 MNHEY and CDR2 SVGAGI. Trimming removed 5 bases at V and 10 bases at J, with 18 bases between. The CDR3: CASSTQGGGSSPLHF. The CDR3 region has the DNA TGTGCCAGCAGTACCCAAGGGGGGGGCAGCTCACCCCTCCACTTT.

The chain joins TRBV5-1 to TRBJ2-3; 9 bases align to TRBD1. CDR3 length: 19 residues. The junction had 19 bases not matched to a gene; V was cut back by 4 bases and J by 4 bases. Germline lookup yields CDR1 SGHRS and CDR2 YFSETQ. The CDR3: CASSDGDRETPPAADTQYF. In nucleotides, the CDR3 is TGCGCCAGCAGCGACGGGGACAGGGAGACACCTCCAGCGGCAGATACGCAGTATTTT.

The chain carries TRBV9 and TRBJ1-2; the match to TRBD1 covers 7 bases. CDR1 and CDR2 from the germline V gene are SGDLS and YYNGEE. V dropped 0 bases and J dropped 5; count of bases not matched to a gene: 7. CDR3 length: 15 amino acids. CDR3 nucleotides: TGTGCCAGCAGCGTAGAGACAGGGACGGAATATGGCTACACCTTC. This gives the protein CASSVETGTEYGYTF.

The chain uses TRBV7-8 and TRBJ1-1; maybe TRBD1 (6 bases). Per the germline V gene, CDR1 is SGHVS and CDR2 is FQNEAQ. The CDR3 spans 17 residues. The ends were cut back, 4 bases at V and 5 bases at J, with 23 bases in the middle. CDR3 sequence reads: CASSYRPIREGGTEAFF. The CDR3 nucleotides read TGTGCCAGCAGCTATCGACCTATCAGGGAGGGGGGAACTGAAGCTTTCTTT.

The chain combines TRBV28 with TRBJ1-2, with 8 nucleotides matching TRBD1. The V and J ends lost 8 bases and 1 base, in that order; junction bases with no gene match: 9. Germline V gene data show CDR1 as MDHEN and CDR2 as SYDVKM. CDR3 length: 15 residues. The CDR3 protein is CASGGQEHFNYGYTF. The CDR3 coding sequence is TGTGCCAGCGGGGGACAGGAGCACTTTAACTATGGCTACACCTTC.

This chain joins TRBV9 and TRBJ1-6; D is undetermined. Between the trimmed V and J ends, which lost 4 bases and 9 bases, there was a span of 17 bases. The CDR3 consists of 15 residues. CDR1 is SGDLS and CDR2 is YYNGEE in the germline V gene. CDR3 sequence: CASSPTGNRGSPLHF. CDR3 coding DNA: TGTGCCAGCAGCCCAACCGGGAATCGGGGTTCACCCCTCCACTTT.

The rearrangement links TRBV5-4 to TRBJ2-3; TRBD2 agrees at 10 bases. Germline V gene sequence: CDR1 SGHNT, CDR2 YYREEE (reference sequence). The CDR3 loop spans 16 amino acids. After removal of 4 bases from V and 2 bases from J, the junction contained 7 bases not matched to a gene. Here the CDR3 DNA reads TGTGCCAGCAGCGCATTAGCGGGGGGCTCCACAGATACGCAGTATTTT. Amino acids: CASSALAGGSTDTQYF.

The chain employs TRBV19 and TRBJ2-7, with 7 bases fitting TRBD2. The CDR3 runs to 13 residues. The J segment lost 2 bases and the V segment lost 7 bases, leaving 5 bases of the junction unmatched. Germline CDR1 and CDR2: LNHDA and SQIVND (reference sequence). This chain's CDR3 is CASNPAGTYEQYF. In nucleotides, the CDR3 is TGTGCCAGTAATCCAGCGGGAACCTACGAGCAGTACTTC.

This chain joins TRBV7-2 and TRBJ1-5, with D perhaps TRBD1 (6 bases). The germline V gene has CDR1 SGHTA and CDR2 FQGNSA. V shed 4 bases and J shed 5 bases, with 12 bases lying between them. This CDR3 region has 14 residues. The CDR3 reads CASSSAGDDQPQHF. In nucleotides, the CDR3 is TGTGCCAGCAGCTCGGCAGGGGACGATCAGCCCCAGCATTTT.

This chain links TRBV6-6 with TRBJ2-5, with D possibly matching TRBD2 (5 bases). CDR1 MNHNY and CDR2 SVGAGI come from the germline V gene (reference sequence). The CDR3 is 11 residues long. V lost 8 bases to trimming and J lost 5 bases, with 9 bases between them. The CDR3 loop reads CASRGVETQYF. CDR3 DNA: TGTGCCAGCCGGGGAGTGGAGACCCAGTACTTC.

This rearrangement joins TRBV30 to TRBJ1-2; the match to TRBD1 covers 7 bases. Germline V gives CDR1 GTSNPN, CDR2 SVGIG (reference sequence). Trimming took 0 bases from V and 7 from J; bases not matched to a gene: 8. This CDR3 region has 14 residues. Here the CDR3 reads CAWSVGGDRVGYTF. The CDR3 DNA reads as TGTGCCTGGAGTGTGGGGGGAGACAGGGTTGGCTACACCTTC.

The gene calls are TRBV7-6 and TRBJ2-1; TRBD2 matches at 11 bases. This CDR3 is built from 18 residues. Germline CDR1 reads SGHVS; CDR2 reads FNYEAQ. J lost 4 bases, V lost 4 bases, and 12 bases had no gene match. The CDR3 coding sequence is TGTGCCAGCAGCTCAAAGGGGGCTAGCGGGGGGCCGTACAATGAGCAGTTCTTC. As protein: CASSSKGASGGPYNEQFF. Full variable domain (outside the CDR3, taken from reference TRBV7-6 and TRBJ2-1): GAGVSQSPRYKVTKRGQDVALRCDPISGHVSLYWYRQALGQGPEFLTYFNYEAQQDKSGLPNDRFSAERPEGSISTLTIQRTEQRDSAMYRCASSSKGASGGPYNEQFFGPGTRLTVL.

The chain employs TRBV18 and TRBJ1-1; no firm D call. V shed 3 bases and J shed 4 bases, with 9 bases lying between them. Germline V gives CDR1 KGHSH, CDR2 LQKENI. This CDR3 has 13 residues. DNA for the CDR3: TGTGCCAGCTCACCCTCGGGTCGCACTGAAGCTTTCTTT. Its translation is CASSPSGRTEAFF.

The chain recombines TRBV6-1 with TRBJ2-7; D might be TRBD1 (6 bases). V was trimmed by 2 bases and J by 6 bases, leaving 14 bases between them. The CDR3 totals 14 residues. Germline V gene lookup returns CDR1 MNHNS and CDR2 SASEGT. Written as DNA, the CDR3 is TGTGCCAGCAGTGAACGCTGGCAGGGGACCGAGCAGTACTTC. Protein sequence: CASSERWQGTEQYF.